These 24 T cell receptor beta chains were sequenced from one sample in a study of memory CD4+ T cells and cytomegalovirus serostatus (dated by TCRdb to about 2019). A FACSAria II was used to sort memory CD4+ T cells, defined as single viable CD3+CD4+CD8-CD45RO+ cells. Library preparation used the immunoSEQ multiplex PCR assay. Not all clones reach the TCRdb copy of this immuneACCESS table, which keeps in-frame sequences only. Checked studies attribute under half of the gap to unresolved V genes and leave the rest unexplained. Within this sample are about 82,000 clones, with less than 90% of them counted one time only. Around 0.78% of the sample comes from the top ten. The specimen was memory CD4+ T cells from blood. These receptors were obtained from an adult in good health and CMV-seronegative.

This clone came up a few times. V is TRBV30 and J is TRBJ1-3; D gene unclear. This CDR3 has 15 residues. From germline, CDR1 is GTSNPN and CDR2 SVGIG (reference sequence). V lost 0 bases and J lost 0, with 9 bases in between. The DNA for the CDR3 is TGTGCCTGGAGTGTACCGACGGGCTCTGGAAACACCATATATTTT. It codes for CAWSVPTGSGNTIYF. Based on the CDR3 plus reference TRBV30 and TRBJ1-3, the full variable domain is SQTIHQWPATLVQPVGSPLSLECTVEGTSNPNLYWYRQAAGRGLQLLFYSVGIGQISSEVPQNLSASRPQDRQFILSSKKLLLSDSGFYLCAWSVPTGSGNTIYFGEGSWLTVV.

The chain recombines TRBV13 with TRBJ1-1; 9 positions agree with TRBD1. The CDR3 sequence is 14 residues long. Germline V gives CDR1 PRHDT, CDR2 FYEKMQ (reference sequence). After removal of 5 bases from V and 11 bases from J, the junction contained 12 bases not matched to a gene. The CDR3 DNA is TGTGCCAGCAGCCCCACGGGACAGGGTGGGAGGGCTTTCTTT. Residues: CASSPTGQGGRAFF.

This clone occurred a few times. The chain employs TRBV29-1 and TRBJ1-2, with 7 positions matching TRBD1. CDR1 is SQVTM and CDR2 is ANQGSEA in the germline V gene. V shed 6 bases, J shed 4 bases, and the junction held 8 bases outside the gene matches. The CDR3 has 13 amino acids. For the CDR3, the DNA is TGCAGCGTGGCGGACAGGATCCCCTATGGCTACACCTTC. Amino acid sequence: CSVADRIPYGYTF.

This clone was observed a handful of times. The rearrangement joins TRBV29-1 to TRBJ1-3, with 7 bases that match TRBD1. There are 13 residues in the CDR3. Germline V gene sequence: CDR1 SQVTM, CDR2 ANQGSEA. V was pared by 5 bases and J by 8 bases, with 9 bases of the junction left unmatched. CDR3 bases: TGCAGCGTTCGGAGGGGGCGATGGGACACCATATATTTT. Translated, it gives CSVRRGRWDTIYF.

The rearrangement joins TRBV7-6 to TRBJ1-6, with D perhaps TRBD1 (6 bases). Trimming shortened V by 3 bases and J by 9 bases, and 15 bases separated the two germline ends. This CDR3 is built from 15 residues. Germline CDR1 is SGHVS and CDR2 is FNYEAQ. The CDR3 nucleotides are TGTGCCAGCAGCTTGGCGTCGACCAGGGGTTCACCCCTCCACTTT. This encodes CASSLASTRGSPLHF.

The gene calls are TRBV9 and TRBJ1-1, with 8 bases that match TRBD1. This CDR3 is built from 15 residues. After removal of 0 bases from V and 3 bases from J, the junction contained 4 bases not matched to a gene. The germline V gene encodes CDR1 SGDLS and CDR2 YYNGEE. The CDR3 DNA reads TGTGCCAGCAGCGTAGGGCAGGGGGCGTACACTGAAGCTTTCTTT. Translated: CASSVGQGAYTEAFF.

The chain carries TRBV9 and TRBJ2-2; a weak D match, TRBD2 (5 bases). V shed 0 bases and J shed 3 bases, with 9 bases lying between them. CDR3 size: 15 residues. Germline-derived CDR1 and CDR2 are SGDLS and YYNGEE. CDR3 DNA: TGTGCCAGCAGCGTAGAAGGACTCTACACCGGGGAGCTGTTTTTT. This encodes CASSVEGLYTGELFF.

Worth noting for this clone: The identical CDR3 is also encoded by other nucleotide sequences in the sample. The chain uses TRBV12-5 and TRBJ2-7, with 10 nucleotides matching TRBD1. Looked up from germline, CDR1 is LGHNT and CDR2 is FRNRAP. V lost 4 bases to trimming and J lost 3 bases; unmatched junction nucleotides: 3. The CDR3 contains 14 residues. CDR3 protein: CASGSGTGDYEQYF. The CDR3 nucleotides are TGTGCTAGTGGTTCCGGGACAGGGGACTACGAGCAGTACTTC. The whole variable domain, filled in from reference TRBV12-5 and TRBJ2-7, reads DARVTQTPRHKVTEMGQEVTMRCQPILGHNTVFWYRQTMMQGLELLAYFRNRAPLDDSGMPKDRFSAEMPDATLATLKIQPSEPRDSAVYFCASGSGTGDYEQYFGPGTRLTVT.

By frequency in the sample, this clone is medium-sized. V is TRBV27 and J is TRBJ1-1; D is unresolved. The germline V gene has CDR1 MNHEY and CDR2 SMNVEV (reference sequence). The CDR3 is made up of 15 amino acids. Trimming pared 8 bases from V and 4 bases from J, leaving 20 bases between. As DNA, the CDR3 is TGTGCCAGCTTTCCAGTGTACGGAGTGAGCACTGAAGCTTTCTTT. Its translation is CASFPVYGVSTEAFF.

The rearrangement links TRBV21-1 to TRBJ2-4; the table names TRBD1, a call not compared with the DNA. TRBV21-1 represents a pseudogene. The CDR3 length is 21 residues. CDR3 protein: CASSKALSRTGHLRLKNIQYF. The CDR3 DNA follows: TGTGCCAGCAGCAAAGCGCTTTCCAGGACAGGGCACCTCCGGCTTAAAAACATTCAGTACTTC.

A single count supports this clone. Here the CDR3 DNA reads TGTGCCAGCAGCCCCAGACTCCGACAGGGTAGCACCGGGGAGCTGTTTTTT. Amino acids: CASSPRLRQGSTGELFF. The rearrangement joins TRBV4-2 to TRBJ2-2; TRBD1 aligns across 7 bases. V was pared by 4 bases and J by 4 bases, with 12 bases of the junction left unmatched. CDR1 and CDR2 from the germline V gene are LGHNA and YNFKEQ. This CDR3 comprises 17 residues.

This clone was seen more than once but under ten times. The chain links TRBV15 to TRBJ1-1, with 7 bases fitting TRBD1. CDR1 and CDR2 (germline): LNHNV, YYDKDF (reference sequence). V gave up 1 base and J gave up 1 base; unmatched junction bases: 9. CDR3 length: 17 residues. In DNA, the CDR3 is TGTGCCACCAGCAGAGGGCGGCCAGGGGGGGCGAACACTGAAGCTTTCTTT. Residues: CATSRGRPGGANTEAFF.

This clone was counted a few times. The chain recombines TRBV9 with TRBJ1-6; 7 bases are a match to TRBD1. The CDR3 loop spans 17 amino acids. Germline CDR1 reads SGDLS; CDR2 reads YYNGEE. The V and J ends lost 4 bases and 6 bases, in that order; junction bases with no gene match: 13. The CDR3 coding sequence is TGTGCCAGCAGCCCGACCATTCCGGGACAGCTTAATTCACCCCTCCACTTT. This sequence encodes CASSPTIPGQLNSPLHF.

The rearrangement links TRBV15 to TRBJ1-2; 7 bases align to TRBD1. Looked up from germline, CDR1 is LNHNV and CDR2 is YYDKDF (reference sequence). The junction had 17 bases not matched to a gene; V was cut back by 0 bases and J by 4 bases. This CDR3 is 19 amino acids long. CDR3 sequence: CATSRDLSGRNRGSYGYTF. For the CDR3, the DNA is TGTGCCACCAGCAGAGATTTGTCGGGAAGGAACAGGGGTAGCTATGGCTACACCTTC.

The V call is TRBV9, the J call TRBJ1-3; D gene ambiguous. There are 16 residues in the CDR3. Trimming stripped 0 bases from V and 0 bases from J, with 10 bases between. Germline CDR1 SGDLS, CDR2 YYNGEE. The CDR3, as DNA: TGTGCCAGCAGCGTAGGGCTAATCAGCTCTGGAAACACCATATATTTT. As protein: CASSVGLISSGNTIYF.

The V and J genes are TRBV6-1 and TRBJ1-5; no clear D. V gave up 2 bases and J gave up 6 bases, with 20 bases separating them. The CDR3 has 17 residues. Germline CDR1 MNHNS, CDR2 SASEGT. DNA for the CDR3: TGTGCCAGCAGTGAAATCAGGCGTGGTGGTGGAGCTCAGCCCCAGCATTTT. Its translation is CASSEIRRGGGAQPQHF.

This chain joins TRBV5-1 and TRBJ2-3; TRBD1 or TRBD2 may be the D gene (6 bases each). The V end lost 0 bases, the J end lost 1 base, and 9 bases lay between the germline ends. CDR1 is SGHRS and CDR2 is YFSETQ in the germline V gene. The CDR3 is 15 amino acids. DNA of the CDR3: TGCGCCAGCAGCTTGGACGGGGGCCGCACAGATACGCAGTATTTT. It is translated as CASSLDGGRTDTQYF.

The gene calls are TRBV19 and TRBJ2-7; 8 bases fit TRBD1. V dropped 6 bases and J dropped 3; count of bases not matched to a gene: 4. CDR1 is LNHDA, CDR2 SQIVND, per germline (reference sequence). CDR3 length: 13 amino acids. The CDR3 nucleotides read TGTGCCAGTAGCTCGGACAGGGTCTACGAGCAGTACTTC. Residues: CASSSDRVYEQYF. Full variable domain (missing parts from reference TRBV19 and TRBJ2-7): DGGITQSPKYLFRKEGQNVTLSCEQNLNHDAMYWYRQDPGQGLRLIYYSQIVNDFQKGDIAEGYSVSREKKESFPLTVTSAQKNPTAFYLCASSSDRVYEQYFGPGTRLTVT.

The gene calls are TRBV7-6 and TRBJ2-2, with 8 bases lining up with TRBD2. Unmatched junction bases numbered 8, after V lost 1 base and J lost 4 bases. Germline CDR1 SGHVS, CDR2 FNYEAQ. The CDR3 length is 17 residues. The CDR3 region has the DNA TGTGCCAGCAGCTTAGGGGCAACTAGCGGATTCACCGGGGAGCTGTTTTTT. Translating gives CASSLGATSGFTGELFF.

This clone was observed once. The chain has TRBV11-2 and TRBJ2-3, with D tentatively TRBD1 or TRBD2 (7 bases each). This CDR3 contains 17 residues. Trimming stripped 5 bases from V and 2 bases from J, with 20 bases between. Looked up from germline, CDR1 is SGHAT and CDR2 is FQNNGV. DNA for the CDR3: TGTGCCAGCAGCCAGGGGGGGACGGGGTCGATCACAGATACGCAGTATTTT. Protein sequence: CASSQGGTGSITDTQYF.

The chain carries TRBV7-2 and TRBJ1-2; D ambiguous. This CDR3 has 14 amino acids. The V gene lost 1 base and the J gene lost 2 bases, with 8 bases spanning the gap. The V gene's germline CDR1 is SGHTA and CDR2 FQGNSA. The CDR3 spells CASSLGIRNYGYTF. DNA of the CDR3: TGTGCCAGCAGCTTAGGGATACGGAACTATGGCTACACCTTC.

The gene calls are TRBV19 and TRBJ1-2, with a weak D call TRBD1 (6 bases). Germline CDR1 and CDR2: LNHDA and SQIVND (reference sequence). V was cut by 4 bases and J by 1 base, with 7 bases left in between. The CDR3 covers 13 residues. The CDR3 is CASSKQGNYGYTF. As DNA, the CDR3 is TGTGCCAGTAGTAAACAGGGTAACTATGGCTACACCTTC.

V gene TRBV19 combines with J gene TRBJ1-6, with D unclear. The CDR3 extends over 12 amino acids. The ends were cut back, 3 bases at V and 9 bases at J, with 6 bases in the middle. Germline CDR1 reads LNHDA; CDR2 reads SQIVND (reference sequence). As DNA, the CDR3 is TGTGCCAGTAGTATCTGGGGTTCACCCCTCCACTTT. It yields the protein CASSIWGSPLHF.

Only a few counts were recorded for this clone. The V call is TRBV6-1, the J call TRBJ1-1; TRBD1 agrees at 7 bases. V dropped 4 bases and J dropped 1; count of bases not matched to a gene: 6. The V gene's germline CDR1 is MNHNS and CDR2 SASEGT. There are 15 residues in the CDR3. The CDR3 region has the DNA TGTGCCAGCAGTGTAGGAACAGGGGCGAACACTGAAGCTTTCTTT. It specifies CASSVGTGANTEAFF.